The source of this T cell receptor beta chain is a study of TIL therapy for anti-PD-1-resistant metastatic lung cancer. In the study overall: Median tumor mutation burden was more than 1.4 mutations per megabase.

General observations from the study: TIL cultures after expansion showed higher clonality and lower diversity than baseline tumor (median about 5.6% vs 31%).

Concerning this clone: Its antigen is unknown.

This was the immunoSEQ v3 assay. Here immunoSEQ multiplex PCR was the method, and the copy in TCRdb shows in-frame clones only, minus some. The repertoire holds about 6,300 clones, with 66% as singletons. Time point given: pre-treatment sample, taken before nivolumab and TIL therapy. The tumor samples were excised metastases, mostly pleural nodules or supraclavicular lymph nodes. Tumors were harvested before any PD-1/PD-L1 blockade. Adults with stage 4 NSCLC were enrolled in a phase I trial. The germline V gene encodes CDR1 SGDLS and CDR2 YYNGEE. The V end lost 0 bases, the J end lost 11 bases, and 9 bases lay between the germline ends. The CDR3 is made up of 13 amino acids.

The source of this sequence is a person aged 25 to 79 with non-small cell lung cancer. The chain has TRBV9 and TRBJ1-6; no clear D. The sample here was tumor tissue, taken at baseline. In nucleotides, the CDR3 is TGTGCCAGCAGCGTAGGCGGAGGGCCACCCCTCCACTTT. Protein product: CASSVGGGPPLHF.